This TCR beta chain came from a study of blood T cell repertoires in COVID-19. At the level of the study: From T cells, B-cell-depleted T cells, or PBMCs came the material, which was cDNA or gDNA.

Clones were sequenced by immunoSEQ multiplex PCR, and TCRdb holds only the in-frame ones, with some missing. Of about 200,000 clones listed, around four fifths are singletons. Notes on this clone: The sample contains more than one DNA sequence encoding this CDR3.

The CDR3 is 15 amino acids. CDR1 SEHNR and CDR2 FQNEAQ come from the germline V gene (reference sequence). V gave up 2 bases and J gave up 3 bases; unmatched junction bases: 3. The origin of this receptor is a woman in her 70s with active or convalescent COVID-19. This chain uses TRBV7-9 with TRBJ2-7; 11 positions agree with TRBD2. Sequencing was done on a sample of peripheral blood. CDR3: CASSLTSGSSYEQYF. The CDR3 DNA sequence: TGTGCCAGCAGCTTAACTAGCGGGAGTAGCTACGAGCAGTACTTC.